This TCR beta chain was sequenced in a study of CD8+CD57+ T cells in acquired aplastic anemia. For the study at large: Sorted CD4+ plus CD8+ cells gave DNA averaging around 3 ug. Healthy donors yielded 9.5 million to 11 million CD4+ cell reads on average.

According to the study, genomic DNA was the template for TCR beta VDJ and CDR3 profiling. TCRdb recomputed calls from the reads with MiXCR, one row per CDR3 protein. This table has over 45,000 distinct CDR3 sequences, about 78% appearing once. Regarding the study as a whole: About 29 CD8+ CDR3 sequences occurred in both the patients and the controls.

As concerns this clonotype: The antigen remains undetermined.

This sequence was found in a human donor in good health, serving as a control. Sequenced material: sorted CD4+, CD8+, or CD8+CD57+ T cells (not recorded which) from PBMCs.

The CDR3 loop is CAKGTSGAYEQYF. The CDR3 nucleotides read TGTGCCAAAGGGACTAGCGGGGCCTACGAGCAGTACTTC. V usage is TRBV2 and J usage is TRBJ2-7; 13 nucleotides align to TRBD2. The V gene end was trimmed by 10 bases and the J gene end by 2 bases; junction bases not matched to a gene: 2. The CDR3 covers 13 residues. Germline V lookup: CDR1 SNHLY, CDR2 FYNNEI.